This entry is about one TCR beta chain. The data belong to a study of blood T cell repertoires in COVID-19. Study-wide background: Whether acute or convalescent, the COVID-19 samples came from the United States, Italy and Spain. T cells, B-cell-depleted T cells, or PBMCs supplied cDNA or gDNA.

The CDR3 runs to 14 residues. J gave up 4 bases and V 0 bases, and 3 bases lay outside the gene matches. Germline V gene sequence: CDR1 SGHRS, CDR2 YFSETQ. Authors' processing steps: Amplified reference gene primers provided the basis for estimating nucleated cell counts. The assay was immunoSEQ multiplex PCR, and TCRdb's table has in-frame clones only and misses some. The DNA was the basis for D and trimming; V, J and clone size are from that table. The sample consists of 150,000 to 200,000 clones, 80% to 90% of them appearing once. The source material was peripheral blood. The TCR comes from a man aged 18 to 29 who had recovered from COVID-19. This chain joins TRBV5-1 and TRBJ1-2; 7 bases align to TRBD1. CDR3 nucleotide sequence: TGCGCCAGCAGCTTGGCAGGGGACAGCTATGGCTACACCTTC. As protein: CASSLAGDSYGYTF.